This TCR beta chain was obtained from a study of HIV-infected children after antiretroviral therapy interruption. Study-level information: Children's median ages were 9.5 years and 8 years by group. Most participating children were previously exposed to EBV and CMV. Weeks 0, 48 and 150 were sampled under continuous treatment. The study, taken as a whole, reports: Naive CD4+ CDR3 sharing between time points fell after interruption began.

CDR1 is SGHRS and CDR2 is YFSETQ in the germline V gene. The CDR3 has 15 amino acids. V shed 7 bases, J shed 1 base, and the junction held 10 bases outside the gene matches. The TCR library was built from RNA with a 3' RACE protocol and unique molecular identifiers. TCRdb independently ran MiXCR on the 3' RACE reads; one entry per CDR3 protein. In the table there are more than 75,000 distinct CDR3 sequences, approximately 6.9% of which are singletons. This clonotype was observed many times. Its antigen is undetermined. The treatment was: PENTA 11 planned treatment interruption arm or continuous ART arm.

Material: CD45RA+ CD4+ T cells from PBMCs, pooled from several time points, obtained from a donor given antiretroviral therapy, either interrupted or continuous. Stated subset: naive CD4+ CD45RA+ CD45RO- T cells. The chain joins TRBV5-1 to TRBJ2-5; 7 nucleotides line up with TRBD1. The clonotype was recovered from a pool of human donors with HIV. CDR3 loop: CASARNTGAQETQYF. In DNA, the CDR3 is TGCGCCAGCGCCCGGAACACAGGGGCCCAAGAGACCCAGTACTTC.